Presented here are 24 T cell receptor beta chains from one specimen sequenced in a study of shared T cell receptors in the human thymus (dated by TCRdb to 2020 to 2022). The library was built by means of the immunoSEQ multiplex PCR assay. TCRdb provides this immuneACCESS table in a form limited to in-frame rearrangements. Some clones are lacking; in checked studies, under half of them reflect an unresolved V gene, and why the rest are absent is not known. The sample contains about 380,000 clones, 95% of them found a single time. The ten largest clones capture around 0.019% of the sample. The sample was thymocytes. The receptors were gathered from a human donor.

This clone showed up just a few times. V and J are TRBV7-9 and TRBJ1-1; D perhaps matches TRBD1 (5 bases). The CDR3 loop spans 17 amino acids. V was pared by 5 bases and J by 1 base, with 20 bases between. Germline loops: CDR1 SEHNR, CDR2 FQNEAQ (reference sequence). This CDR3 reads CASSQDRPISWNTEAFF. The CDR3 nucleotides are TGTGCCAGCAGCCAAGACAGACCCATTAGTTGGAACACTGAAGCTTTCTTT.

The V gene is TRBV18, the J gene TRBJ2-1; D is uncertain. This CDR3 has 16 residues. Germline lookup yields CDR1 KGHSH and CDR2 LQKENI. Trimming shortened V by 3 bases and J by 9 bases, and 21 bases separated the two germline ends. CDR3 amino acids: CASSPPGLEDMAEQFF. CDR3 sequence (DNA): TGTGCCAGCTCACCGCCTGGGTTAGAGGATATGGCTGAGCAGTTCTTC.

This clone was recorded only once. The chain joins TRBV7-8 to TRBJ2-2, with TRBD2 matching over 10 bases. The V gene end was trimmed by 5 bases and the J gene end by 8 bases; junction bases not matched to a gene: 14. Germline assignment: CDR1 SGHVS and CDR2 FQNEAQ. The CDR3 covers 17 residues. CDR3 bases: TGTGCCAGCAGCATTAGCGGGAGGTCAAAGGTTGCAGGGGAGCTGTTTTTT. Translating gives CASSISGRSKVAGELFF.

This chain uses TRBV27 with TRBJ2-1; the match to TRBD2 covers 14 bases. V was pared by 0 bases and J by 8 bases, with 3 bases of the junction left unmatched. CDR1 and CDR2 from the germline V gene are MNHEY and SMNVEV (reference sequence). The CDR3 has 16 amino acids. The CDR3 nucleotides are TGTGCCAGCAGTTTATCCGGGACTAGCGGGAGCCATGAGCAGTTCTTC. Amino acids: CASSLSGTSGSHEQFF.

This clone showed up just once. The chain joins TRBV4-1 to TRBJ2-3; D may be TRBD2 (6 bases). Trimming stripped 0 bases from V and 4 bases from J, with 32 bases between. There are 22 residues in the CDR3. Germline CDR1 is MGHRA and CDR2 is YSYEKL. CDR3: CASSQDIVKRGEPPGRSDTQYF. For the CDR3, the DNA is TGCGCCAGCAGCCAAGATATCGTGAAACGGGGCGAGCCTCCCGGGAGATCAGATACGCAGTATTTT.

The chain uses TRBV28 and TRBJ2-1; D is ambiguous. V lost 2 bases and J lost 1, with 6 bases in between. The length of the CDR3 is 14 residues. Germline CDR1 MDHEN, CDR2 SYDVKM. The CDR3 DNA reads as TGTGCCAGCAGTTTAGGTGTGTCCTACAATGAGCAGTTCTTC. It translates to CASSLGVSYNEQFF.

V is TRBV27 and J is TRBJ2-1, with 7 bases lining up with TRBD2. CDR1 MNHEY and CDR2 SMNVEV come from the germline V gene (reference sequence). The length of the CDR3 is 15 residues. The V and J ends lost 3 bases and 1 base, in that order; junction bases with no gene match: 3. The CDR3 sequence: CASSFGLVSYNEQFF. The CDR3 DNA reads TGTGCCAGCAGTTTCGGACTAGTGTCCTACAATGAGCAGTTCTTC.

CDR3: CASSDSVRNTEAFF. DNA for the CDR3: TGTGCCAGCAGTGACTCGGTAAGGAACACTGAAGCTTTCTTT. V and J are TRBV6-4 and TRBJ1-1; D gene unclear. CDR1 and CDR2 from the germline V gene are MRHNA and SNTAGT. CDR3 length equals 14 residues. V lost 0 bases and J lost 1, with 6 bases in between.

The chain links TRBV6-4 to TRBJ2-2; 7 bases map to TRBD1. The CDR3 extends over 15 amino acids. Germline V lookup: CDR1 MRHNA, CDR2 SNTAGT. Trimming removed 4 bases from V and 0 bases from J; junction bases left unmatched: 2. CDR3 in amino acids: CASSGQGANTGELFF. In nucleotides, the CDR3 is TGTGCCAGCAGTGGGCAGGGGGCGAACACCGGGGAGCTGTTTTTT.

This CDR3 reads CASSLVGSRSTDTQYF. The DNA of the CDR3 is TGTGCCAGCAGCTTAGTGGGTAGCCGCAGCACAGATACGCAGTATTTT. The chain has TRBV7-9 and TRBJ2-3; D is uncertain. CDR3 length: 16 residues. Germline V gives CDR1 SEHNR, CDR2 FQNEAQ (reference sequence). V gave up 1 base and J gave up 0 bases, with 11 bases separating them.

The CDR3 sequence: CASSPEGREGGTDTQYF. The DNA of the CDR3 is TGTGCCAGCAGCCCCGAGGGGAGGGAAGGGGGCACAGATACGCAGTATTTT. The rearrangement joins TRBV9 to TRBJ2-3; 7 bases map to TRBD2. After removal of 4 bases from V and 1 base from J, the junction contained 12 bases not matched to a gene. The CDR3 loop spans 17 amino acids. The germline gives CDR1 SGDLS, CDR2 YYNGEE.

The table lists this clone with a count of one. This sequence joins TRBV7-9 and TRBJ2-3; D is ambiguous. CDR1 is SEHNR and CDR2 is FQNEAQ in the germline V gene (reference sequence). Between the trimmed V and J ends, which lost 0 bases and 2 bases, there was a span of 12 bases. This CDR3 comprises 16 residues. The CDR3: CASSLAVTVYTDTQYF. For the CDR3, the DNA is TGTGCCAGCAGCTTAGCAGTCACCGTATACACAGATACGCAGTATTTT.

This chain uses TRBV5-8 with TRBJ2-7; 7 nucleotides agree with TRBD1. The V and J ends lost 3 bases and 7 bases, in that order; junction bases with no gene match: 10. The CDR3 contains 14 residues. Germline values: CDR1 SGHTS, CDR2 YDEGEE. CDR3 loop: CASSYDRDQGEQYF. DNA for the CDR3: TGTGCCAGCAGCTATGACAGGGACCAGGGTGAGCAGTACTTC. The complete variable domain, with remaining parts taken from reference TRBV5-8 and TRBJ2-7, reads EAGVTQSPTHLIKTRGQQATLRCSPISGHTSVYWYQQALGLGLQFLLWYDEGEERNRGNFPPRFSGRQFPNYSSELNVNALELEDSALYLCASSYDRDQGEQYFGPGTRLTVT.

A single count supports this clone. The V gene is TRBV6-1, the J gene TRBJ2-1, with TRBD1 identical over 7 bases. J lost 5 bases, V lost 2 bases, and 6 bases had no gene match. This CDR3 comprises 15 residues. Germline lookup yields CDR1 MNHNS and CDR2 SASEGT. CDR3 nucleotides: TGTGCCAGCAGTGAAAGGGACAGTGGACACAATGAGCAGTTCTTC. Its translation is CASSERDSGHNEQFF.

This clone occurred a few times. DNA of the CDR3: TGTGCCAGCAGTCTCGATCGGGCAGGGTACCCCTACGAGCAGTACTTC. Its translation is CASSLDRAGYPYEQYF. The chain has TRBV28 and TRBJ2-7, with D perhaps matching TRBD1 (5 bases). Germline assignment: CDR1 MDHEN and CDR2 SYDVKM. The CDR3 spans 16 residues. V dropped 5 bases and J dropped 2 bases, with 19 bases sitting between them.

The rearrangement uses TRBV30 and TRBJ2-7; possible D gene TRBD1, 6 bases. The CDR3 contains 14 residues. Germline CDR1 and CDR2: GTSNPN and SVGIG (reference sequence). V gave up 4 bases and J gave up 2 bases, with 15 bases separating them. In DNA form, the CDR3 reads TGTGCCTGGACCCCTGGTCAGGGGCCCTACGAGCAGTACTTC. It specifies CAWTPGQGPYEQYF.

The chain employs TRBV7-3 and TRBJ2-7; D gene unclear. Between the trimmed V and J ends, which lost 6 bases and 0 bases, there was a span of 18 bases. From germline, CDR1 is SGHTA and CDR2 FQGTGA. The CDR3 is made up of 16 amino acids. The CDR3 protein is CASRKSRANLSYEQYF. The DNA for the CDR3 is TGTGCCAGCAGGAAAAGCCGGGCCAACCTCTCCTACGAGCAGTACTTC.

This clone was seen only once. This chain uses TRBV28 with TRBJ1-3; D may be TRBD1 (5 bases). Trimming left V 8 bases short and J 4 bases short, with 12 bases between. Germline V gene sequence: CDR1 MDHEN, CDR2 SYDVKM. The CDR3 loop spans 13 amino acids. Here the CDR3 DNA reads TGTGCCAGCGCTCAGGGTAGAGGAAACACCATATATTTT. Protein sequence: CASAQGRGNTIYF.

The chain employs TRBV18 and TRBJ2-7; D is tentatively TRBD1 or TRBD2 (5 bases each). Germline assignment: CDR1 KGHSH and CDR2 LQKENI. V was clipped by 3 bases and J by 5 bases, with 8 bases between them. The CDR3 is 12 residues long. CDR3 nucleotide sequence: TGTGCCAGCTCACCGGGACCCAACGAGCAGTACTTC. Translated, it gives CASSPGPNEQYF. Variable domain in full (rest from reference TRBV18 and TRBJ2-7): NAGVMQNPRHLVRRRGQEARLRCSPMKGHSHVYWYRQLPEEGLKFMVYLQKENIIDESGMPKERFSAEFPKEGPSILRIQQVVRGDSAAYFCASSPGPNEQYFGPGTRLTVT.

This chain links TRBV27 with TRBJ2-7; 7 bases are a match to TRBD2. Germline CDR1 and CDR2: MNHEY and SMNVEV (reference sequence). The CDR3 covers 17 residues. V shed 7 bases and J 1 base; nucleotides not matched to a gene: 16. The CDR3 region is CASTHSGLQQNSYEQYF. CDR3 DNA sequence: TGTGCCAGCACTCATAGCGGGCTACAACAGAATTCCTACGAGCAGTACTTC.

The J gene is TRBJ1-2, the V gene TRBV28, with no clear D. CDR1 and CDR2 (germline): MDHEN, SYDVKM. This CDR3 has 15 residues. V was trimmed by 3 bases and J by 0 bases, leaving 11 bases between them. The chain's CDR3 is CASSFVAAANYGYTF. CDR3 sequence (DNA): TGTGCCAGCAGTTTCGTGGCGGCGGCTAACTATGGCTACACCTTC.

The rearrangement links TRBV14 to TRBJ2-3, with D perhaps matching TRBD1 (6 bases). The CDR3 spans 15 residues. Germline values: CDR1 SGHDN, CDR2 FVKESK. Trimming pared 0 bases from V and 4 bases from J, leaving 11 bases between. CDR3 nucleotide sequence: TGTGCCAGCAGCCAAGATGGTGGGGGCCCAGATACGCAGTATTTT. The encoded protein is CASSQDGGGPDTQYF.

This clone was counted a single time. The chain is built from TRBV7-9 and TRBJ1-1; D remains ambiguous. CDR3 size: 14 residues. Germline values: CDR1 SEHNR, CDR2 FQNEAQ (reference sequence). Between the trimmed V and J ends, which lost 1 base and 4 bases, there was a span of 10 bases. The CDR3 reads CASSLVGSSTEAFF. CDR3 nucleotide sequence: TGTGCCAGCAGCTTAGTAGGGAGTAGCACTGAAGCTTTCTTT.

The V and J genes are TRBV19 and TRBJ1-1; 7 nucleotides agree with TRBD1. Per the germline V gene, CDR1 is LNHDA and CDR2 is SQIVND (reference sequence). CDR3 length: 15 amino acids. The V gene end was trimmed by 6 bases and the J gene end by 5 bases; junction bases not matched to a gene: 12. The CDR3 sequence is CASRTLQGRRTEAFF. CDR3 coding DNA: TGTGCCAGTAGGACCCTACAGGGGAGGAGAACTGAAGCTTTCTTT.